This T cell receptor (beta chain) was identified during a study of blood T cell repertoires in COVID-19. In the study overall: Researchers got acute and convalescent COVID-19 samples from the United States, Italy and Spain.

Study members were between about 18 and 100 years old and lived in some 26 US regions. Authors' methods: Quantification of nucleated cells was approximated via reference gene primer amplification. The repertoire was sequenced with immunoSEQ multiplex PCR; TCRdb's copy has only in-frame clones and lacks some. The D gene and trimming were derived from the DNA, and the V and J assignments and clone size from that table. The table has around 240,000 clones, over 80% seen once. The germline V gene has CDR1 SGHVS and CDR2 FNYEAQ. CDR3 length: 16 amino acids. V shed 5 bases, J shed 6 bases, and the junction held 14 bases outside the gene matches.

The gene calls are TRBV7-6 and TRBJ2-7; TRBD1 matches 9 bases. The material sequenced was PBMCs or T cells enriched from blood (not recorded which). The sequence came from a human donor in a cohort exposed to, infected with or recovered from COVID-19 (not recorded which). The donor label of this sample is uncertain. The CDR3 DNA follows: TGTGCCAGCAGCGACCCCCGGGACAGGGATTACCCCGAGCAGTACTTC. This encodes CASSDPRDRDYPEQYF. The full variable domain, its missing parts supplied by reference TRBV7-6 and TRBJ2-7, is GAGVSQSPRYKVTKRGQDVALRCDPISGHVSLYWYRQALGQGPEFLTYFNYEAQQDKSGLPNDRFSAERPEGSISTLTIQRTEQRDSAMYRCASSDPRDRDYPEQYFGPGTRLTVT.